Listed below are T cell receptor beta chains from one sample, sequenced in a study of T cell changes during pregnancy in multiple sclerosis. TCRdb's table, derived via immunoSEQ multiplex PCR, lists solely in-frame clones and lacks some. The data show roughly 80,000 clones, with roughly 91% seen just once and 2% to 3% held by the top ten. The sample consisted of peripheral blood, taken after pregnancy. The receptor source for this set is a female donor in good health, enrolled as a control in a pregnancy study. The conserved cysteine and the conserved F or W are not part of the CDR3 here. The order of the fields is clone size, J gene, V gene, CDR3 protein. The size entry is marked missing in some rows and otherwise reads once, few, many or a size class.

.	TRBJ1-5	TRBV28	ASRQGSNQPQH
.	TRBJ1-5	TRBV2	ASTSTGDSNQPQH
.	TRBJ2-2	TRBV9	ASTQGSNTGELF
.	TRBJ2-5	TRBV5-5	ASSWPLAGLQETQY
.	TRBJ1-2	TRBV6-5	ASSYPGGLGPGGT
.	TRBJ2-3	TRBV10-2	ASRLSGADTQY
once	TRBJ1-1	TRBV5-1	ASTRMAGGVNTEAF
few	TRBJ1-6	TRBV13	ASSLGRGSSPLH
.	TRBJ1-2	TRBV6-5	ASSLDSYGYT
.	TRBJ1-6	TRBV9	ASSPRGAYNSPLH
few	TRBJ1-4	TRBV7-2	ASSPRSFPGKLF
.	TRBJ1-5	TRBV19	ASSMGQENQPQH
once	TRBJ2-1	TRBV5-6	ASSLKGGIQF
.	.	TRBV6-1	ASTEGPTEQY
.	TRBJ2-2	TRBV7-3	ASSLRTSGGPGELF
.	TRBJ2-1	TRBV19	ASSRRTSGGAGDNEQF